One sample yielded the 18 T cell receptor beta chains listed below, sequenced in a study of T cells after yellow fever vaccination. TCRdb passed the 5' RACE reads through MiXCR, listing each CDR3 protein once. The table has approximately 600,000 distinct CDR3 sequences, 9% to 15% seen once. The input for sequencing was PBMCs, taken on the day of the yellow fever booster vaccination. The receptors derive from a man under 40 who received the YFV17D yellow fever vaccine.

The genes are TRBV6-2 or TRBV6-3 and TRBJ2-1, with TRBD2 matching over 7 bases. J gave up 6 bases and V 8 bases, and 22 bases lay outside the gene matches. Germline CDR1 is MNHEY and CDR2 is SVGEGT. The CDR3 extends over 18 amino acids. For the CDR3, the DNA is TGTGCCAGCCGGGGGAGCGGGCTAGCGGACCGGGTGGGCAATGAGCAGTTCTTC. Translation gives CASRGSGLADRVGNEQFF.

The chain recombines TRBV5-1 with TRBJ2-3, with 9 bases identical to TRBD1. The V gene end was trimmed by 0 bases and the J gene end by 0 bases; junction bases not matched to a gene: 5. Germline assignment: CDR1 SGHRS and CDR2 YFSETQ. The CDR3 loop spans 17 amino acids. The CDR3 region is CASSLAVGTGSTDTQYF. In DNA, the CDR3 is TGCGCCAGCAGCTTGGCCGTAGGGACAGGGAGCACAGATACGCAGTATTTT.

This chain connects TRBV4-1 to TRBJ1-4; a weak D match, TRBD1 (5 bases). This CDR3 contains 14 residues. V was trimmed by 2 bases and J by 7 bases, leaving 11 bases between them. In germline, CDR1 is MGHRA, CDR2 YSYEKL. The CDR3 nucleotides read TGCGCCAGCAGCCAAAAAGACAGAGGTGAAAAACTGTTTTTT. It specifies CASSQKDRGEKLFF.

The chain carries TRBV5-4 and TRBJ2-1; perhaps D is TRBD1 or TRBD2 (5 bases each). Germline V gene lookup returns CDR1 SGHNT and CDR2 YYREEE (reference sequence). This CDR3 has 14 amino acids. V lost 4 bases, J lost 8 bases, and 16 bases lay in between. The CDR3 DNA reads TGTGCCAGCAGCCCGCCGGGACCCTCGGATGAGCAGTTCTTC. Residues: CASSPPGPSDEQFF. Based on the CDR3 plus reference TRBV5-4 and TRBJ2-1, the full variable domain is ETGVTQSPTHLIKTRGQQVTLRCSSQSGHNTVSWYQQALGQGPQFIFQYYREEENGRGNFPPRFSGLQFPNYSSELNVNALELDDSALYLCASSPPGPSDEQFFGPGTRLTVL.

The chain couples TRBV5-1 to TRBJ1-5, with 8 nucleotides matching TRBD1. J gave up 4 bases and V 2 bases, and 5 bases lay outside the gene matches. Germline CDR1 reads SGHRS; CDR2 reads YFSETQ. The CDR3 contains 15 residues. DNA of the CDR3: TGCGCCAGCAGCTTAGGGACAGGAATAAATCAGCCCCAGCATTTT. This gives the protein CASSLGTGINQPQHF.

The sample holds a few counts of this clonotype. This chain links TRBV12-3 or TRBV12-4 with TRBJ1-4; D is ambiguous. The CDR3 covers 16 residues. Trimming cost V 10 bases and J 6 bases, with 24 bases left between them. The CDR3 protein is CATPRDFSSEHEKLFF. CDR3 sequence (DNA): TGTGCCACTCCGAGGGATTTTTCCTCCGAACATGAAAAACTGTTTTTT.

V gene TRBV12-3 or TRBV12-4 combines with J gene TRBJ2-5; the match to TRBD2 covers 9 bases. V lost 3 bases, J lost 5 bases, and 4 bases stayed unmatched. The CDR3 totals 14 residues. The DNA of the CDR3 is TGTGCCAGCAGTTTCGGGACTAGCACGGAGACCCAGTACTTC. It is translated as CASSFGTSTETQYF.

This chain connects TRBV5-6 to TRBJ2-1, with D perhaps matching TRBD1 (5 bases). The CDR3 totals 12 residues. V lost 5 bases to trimming and J lost 10 bases, with 13 bases between them. The V gene's germline CDR1 is SGHDT and CDR2 YYEEEE. The CDR3: CASRQGPGEQFF. The CDR3 region has the DNA TGTGCCAGCAGGCAGGGTCCTGGGGAGCAGTTCTTC.

The chain is built from TRBV7-9 and TRBJ1-2; a possible D gene is TRBD1 (5 bases). The germline V gene has CDR1 SEHNR and CDR2 FQNEAQ (reference sequence). Trimming pared 2 bases from V and 0 bases from J, leaving 7 bases between. There are 14 residues in the CDR3. The CDR3 is CASSLLGANYGYTF. CDR3 DNA sequence: TGTGCCAGCAGCTTACTGGGGGCTAACTATGGCTACACCTTC.

Only a few counts were recorded for this clonotype. The chain couples TRBV11-2 to TRBJ1-3; D is undetermined. Trimming removed 5 bases from V and 4 bases from J, with 6 bases in between. The CDR3 is made up of 12 amino acids. Germline values: CDR1 SGHAT, CDR2 FQNNGV. CDR3 nucleotide sequence: TGTGCCAGCAGCCACACAGGAAACACCATATATTTT. This encodes CASSHTGNTIYF. The full variable domain, in which reference TRBV11-2 and TRBJ1-3 provide the parts outside the CDR3, is EAGVAQSPRYKIIEKRQSVAFWCNPISGHATLYWYQQILGQGPKLLIQFQNNGVVDDSQLPKDRFSAERLKGVDSTLKIQPAKLEDSAVYLCASSHTGNTIYFGEGSWLTVV.

The chain links TRBV7-9 to TRBJ2-6; D remains unclear. The V gene lost 2 bases and the J gene lost 0 bases, with 5 bases spanning the gap. This CDR3 has 15 residues. Germline V gene lookup returns CDR1 SEHNR and CDR2 FQNEAQ (reference sequence). In DNA form, the CDR3 reads TGTGCCAGCAGCTTAATCCTCTCTGGGGCCAACGTCCTGACTTTC. It codes for CASSLILSGANVLTF. Combining the CDR3 with reference TRBV7-9 and TRBJ2-6 gives the whole variable domain DTGVSQNPRHKITKRGQNVTFRCDPISEHNRLYWYRQTLGQGPEFLTYFQNEAQLEKSRLLSDRFSAERPKGSFSTLEIQRTEQGDSAMYLCASSLILSGANVLTFGAGSRLTVL.

This clonotype has just a few counts. J is TRBJ2-7 and V is TRBV4-1; TRBD1 is a possible D gene (5 bases). The CDR3 length is 14 residues. V dropped 1 base and J dropped 6 bases, with 13 bases sitting between them. CDR1 MGHRA and CDR2 YSYEKL come from the germline V gene. As DNA, the CDR3 is TGCGCCAGCAGCCAAGTTCCAGGGTGGTTCGAGCAGTACTTC. This codes for CASSQVPGWFEQYF.

This clonotype was observed a handful of times. This chain joins TRBV28 and TRBJ2-7, with a tentative D call TRBD2 (6 bases). V was pared by 8 bases and J by 3 bases, with 11 bases between. Germline lookup yields CDR1 MDHEN and CDR2 SYDVKM. The length of the CDR3 is 12 residues. CDR3 in amino acids: CASEAGNYEQYF. CDR3 sequence (DNA): TGTGCCAGCGAGGCGGGAAACTACGAGCAGTACTTC. Full variable domain (remainder filled in from reference TRBV28 and TRBJ2-7): DVKVTQSSRYLVKRTGEKVFLECVQDMDHENMFWYRQDPGLGLRLIYFSYDVKMKEKGDIPEGYSVSREKKERFSLILESASTNQTSMYLCASEAGNYEQYFGPGTRLTVT.

The genes are TRBV5-1 and TRBJ2-5; the match to TRBD2 covers 10 bases. CDR3 length equals 16 residues. V dropped 4 bases and J dropped 3; count of bases not matched to a gene: 9. From germline, CDR1 is SGHRS and CDR2 YFSETQ. CDR3 bases: TGCGCCAGCAGCAGGAGGACTAGCGGTATAGAAGAGACCCAGTACTTC. Its translation: CASSRRTSGIEETQYF. Combining the CDR3 with reference TRBV5-1 and TRBJ2-5 gives the whole variable domain KAGVTQTPRYLIKTRGQQVTLSCSPISGHRSVSWYQQTPGQGLQFLFEYFSETQRNKGNFPGRFSGRQFSNSRSEMNVSTLELGDSALYLCASSRRTSGIEETQYFGPGTRLLVL.

In this sample, this clonotype turned up a few times. The junction departs from the called germline gene at one end, perhaps through a read error. The genes are TRBV28 and TRBJ2-7, with 7 bases matching TRBD2. Germline V CDR1 and CDR2: MDHEN, SYDVKM. The CDR3 contains 13 residues. CDR3 DNA: TGCAAGGCCGCGGGAGTCGGCACCTACGAGCAGTACTTC. Translated, it gives CKAAGVGTYEQYF.

V and J are TRBV28 and TRBJ2-7; possibly TRBD1 or TRBD2 for D (5 bases each). V lost 2 bases and J 2 bases, leaving 13 bases between the germline ends. Germline V gene lookup returns CDR1 MDHEN and CDR2 SYDVKM. The CDR3 length is 15 residues. The chain's CDR3 is CASSLGPGPTYEQYF. The CDR3 region has the DNA TGTGCCAGCAGTTTAGGGCCGGGGCCCACCTACGAGCAGTACTTC.

This clonotype was observed a few times. V and J are TRBV3-1 and TRBJ2-6; 7 bases line up with TRBD1. J gave up 1 base and V 2 bases, and 8 bases lay outside the gene matches. The CDR3 is made up of 18 amino acids. Germline CDR1 and CDR2: LGHDT and YNNKEL (reference sequence). The CDR3: CASSQRQGEWSGANVLTF. The CDR3 nucleotides read TGTGCCAGCAGCCAAAGACAGGGTGAATGGTCTGGGGCCAACGTCCTGACTTTC.

The chain employs TRBV5-1 and TRBJ2-1; 12 nucleotides match TRBD2. The V gene's germline CDR1 is SGHRS and CDR2 YFSETQ. V gave up 3 bases and J gave up 5 bases; unmatched junction bases: 15. The CDR3 extends over 19 amino acids. The CDR3 DNA reads TGCGCCAGCAGCTCCCGTTCGCGTTGGACTAGCGGGGTCCACAATGAGCAGTTCTTC. Residues: CASSSRSRWTSGVHNEQFF.